This T cell receptor (beta chain) was identified in a study of control samples from healthy donors and cancer patients. Germline values: CDR1 LNHNV, CDR2 YYDKDF (reference sequence). Trimming shortened V by 3 bases and J by 1 base, and 12 bases separated the two germline ends. CDR3 size: 15 residues. The data were produced by immunoSEQ multiplex PCR, yet TCRdb's version contains in-frame clones alone and is incomplete. The sample has 70,000 or so clones, over 75% seen once; the top ten hold 25% to 35%. The rearrangement uses TRBV15 and TRBJ2-5; TRBD1 is a possible D gene (6 bases). The receptor was derived from a man aged 45-65 years in good health. Sequenced material: blood. CDR3 DNA: TGTGCCACCAGCAGGGATACAGGGACCCAAGAGACCCAGTACTTC. Translation: CATSRDTGTQETQYF. The full variable domain, its missing parts supplied by reference TRBV15 and TRBJ2-5, is DAMVIQNPRYQVTQFGKPVTLSCSQTLNHNVMYWYQQKSSQAPKLLFHYYDKDFNNEADTPDNFQSRRPNTSFCFLDIRSPGLGDTAMYLCATSRDTGTQETQYFGPGTRLLVL.